This T cell receptor (beta chain) was documented in a study of blood T cell repertoires in COVID-19. The CDR3 is 17 amino acids. CDR1 is LNHDA, CDR2 SQIVND, per germline (reference sequence). Trimming removed 5 bases from V and 4 bases from J; junction bases left unmatched: 10. The protocol was immunoSEQ multiplex PCR, while the TCRdb copy is restricted to in-frame clones and leaves out a portion. This sample has more than 85,000 clones, with approximately 81% found just once. This sequence was found in a man between 60 and 70 years old with acute or convalescent COVID-19. The sample comprised peripheral blood. J is TRBJ2-3 and V is TRBV19; 12 nucleotides match TRBD2. CDR3 region: CASSRVLAGGAADTQYF. The DNA of the CDR3 is TGTGCCAGTAGTCGGGTGCTAGCGGGAGGGGCTGCAGATACGCAGTATTTT.